This T cell receptor beta chain was recovered during a study of control samples from healthy donors and cancer patients. Sequenced by immunoSEQ multiplex PCR; TCRdb stores in-frame clones only, minus some. This sample has roughly 76,000 clones, with 94% found just once. The germline V gene has CDR1 SGHRS and CDR2 YFSETQ. The ends were cut back, 2 bases at V and 3 bases at J, with 18 bases in the middle. The CDR3 spans 17 residues. The sequenced sample consisted of blood. The sequence came from a woman aged 40 to 50 in good health. The gene calls are TRBV5-1 and TRBJ2-4, with D tentatively TRBD1 or TRBD2 (7 bases each). CDR3 DNA sequence: TGCGCCAGCAGCTTCAGGGGGGGCGCATTGGGCAAAAACATTCAGTACTTC. Translated: CASSFRGGALGKNIQYF.